These 17 T cell receptor beta chains originate from one sample sequenced in a study of cytomegalovirus exposure and HLA in healthy donors. With 60 Vbeta and 13 Jbeta primers, the PCR was carried out. This table comes from immunoSEQ multiplex PCR, and its TCRdb copy is limited to in-frame clones, with some not included. The table shows about 210,000 clones, with 65% to 85% occurring only once. Sequencing input: PBMCs. All receptors derive from a man in his thirties or forties in good health and CMV-seronegative.

This sequence joins TRBV6-6 and TRBJ2-5; 9 nucleotides match TRBD1. The germline gives CDR1 MNHNY, CDR2 SVGAGI (reference sequence). CDR3 length: 13 amino acids. Trimming removed 10 bases from V and 5 bases from J; junction bases left unmatched: 8. The CDR3 nucleotides read TGTGCCACAAGGGACAGGGTGGCCGAGACCCAGTACTTC. This translates into CATRDRVAETQYF.

This sequence joins TRBV5-1 and TRBJ2-5; the D gene is possibly TRBD1 (6 bases). CDR1 and CDR2 (germline): SGHRS, YFSETQ. CDR3 size: 16 residues. The V end lost 0 bases, the J end lost 1 base, and 13 bases lay between the germline ends. CDR3 sequence: CASSLGGGAGQETQYF. The CDR3 DNA reads TGCGCCAGCAGCTTGGGAGGGGGTGCGGGCCAAGAGACCCAGTACTTC.

The chain couples TRBV7-2 to TRBJ1-5; 7 bases map to TRBD1. The CDR3 runs 15 residues. Germline V gene data show CDR1 as SGHTA and CDR2 as FQGNSA. After removal of 5 bases from V and 3 bases from J, the junction contained 7 bases not matched to a gene. CDR3 loop: CASSTRTGSNQPQHF. The CDR3 region has the DNA TGTGCCAGCAGCACCCGGACAGGTTCCAATCAGCCCCAGCATTTT.

The rearrangement joins TRBV10-2 to TRBJ1-2, with 7 bases that match TRBD1. V dropped 5 bases and J dropped 1; count of bases not matched to a gene: 1. This CDR3 comprises 13 residues. The germline CDR1 and CDR2 sequences are WSHSY and SAAADI. The CDR3 sequence is CASSQGDNYGYTF. The CDR3 bases are TGCGCCAGCAGTCAGGGGGATAACTATGGCTACACCTTC.

The chain carries TRBV19 and TRBJ2-7; 14 bases fit TRBD2. The germline CDR1 and CDR2 sequences are LNHDA and SQIVND (reference sequence). V shed 8 bases and J 3 bases; nucleotides not matched to a gene: 3. This CDR3 contains 14 residues. The CDR3 loop is CASWTSGGNYEQYF. CDR3 bases: TGTGCCAGTTGGACTAGCGGGGGGAACTACGAGCAGTACTTC.

The J gene is TRBJ1-5, the V gene TRBV6-6; no reliable D call. CDR1 MNHNY and CDR2 SVGAGI come from the germline V gene (reference sequence). The V and J ends lost 0 bases and 3 bases respectively, with 9 bases between them. The CDR3 is made up of 15 amino acids. CDR3 DNA sequence: TGTGCCAGCAGTTACTCGACTCTCCACAATCAGCCCCAGCATTTT. Residues: CASSYSTLHNQPQHF.

The rearrangement uses TRBV29-1 and TRBJ2-2; D is undetermined. Germline CDR1 and CDR2: SQVTM and ANQGSEA. V dropped 3 bases and J dropped 5 bases, with 10 bases sitting between them. This CDR3 is built from 13 residues. This chain's CDR3 is CSVDGQATGELFF. CDR3 nucleotide sequence: TGCAGCGTTGATGGTCAGGCAACCGGGGAGCTGTTTTTT.

The chain combines TRBV7-2 with TRBJ2-5, with D possibly being TRBD1 (6 bases). Germline V lookup: CDR1 SGHTA, CDR2 FQGNSA. Trimming cost V 0 bases and J 5 bases, with 16 bases left between them. This CDR3 has 16 residues. CDR3 bases: TGTGCCAGCAGCTTAGCGCTAGGGGGTCCGTTGGAGACCCAGTACTTC. It translates to CASSLALGGPLETQYF.

CDR3 coding DNA: TGTGCCAGCAGCGCCACCCCCGGGACAGCGCTGGGCTACACCTTC. It codes for CASSATPGTALGYTF. The chain is built from TRBV5-6 and TRBJ1-2; 7 positions match TRBD1. The CDR3 runs to 15 residues. Germline loops: CDR1 SGHDT, CDR2 YYEEEE. Losses at the gene ends were 4 bases for V and 8 bases for J; bases not matched to a gene: 14.

This sequence joins TRBV6-5 and TRBJ2-3; 8 nucleotides match TRBD1. J gave up 2 bases and V 4 bases, and 5 bases lay outside the gene matches. CDR3 length: 15 residues. Germline CDR1 reads MNHEY; CDR2 reads SVGAGI. CDR3 region: CASSSRRGHTDTQYF. The DNA of the CDR3 is TGTGCCAGCAGTTCTCGCAGGGGGCACACAGATACGCAGTATTTT.

This clone was counted a few times. The CDR3 nucleotides read TGTGCCAGCAGCTTACGAAGGAACAGGGATCGGGACTCACCCCTCCACTTT. Protein product: CASSLRRNRDRDSPLHF. V is TRBV7-2 and J is TRBJ1-6; D perhaps matches TRBD1 (6 bases). Per the germline V gene, CDR1 is SGHTA and CDR2 is FQGNSA. The CDR3 covers 17 residues. Between the trimmed V and J ends, which lost 2 bases and 10 bases, there was a span of 21 bases.

This clone has more than one count but fewer than ten. The chain couples TRBV7-3 to TRBJ2-3, with D tentatively TRBD2 (5 bases). CDR1 is SGHTA and CDR2 is FQGTGA in the germline V gene. This CDR3 comprises 16 residues. Trimming stripped 2 bases from V and 1 base from J, with 13 bases between. The CDR3: CASSLDFSRGTDTQYF. The CDR3 bases are TGTGCCAGCAGCTTAGACTTTTCGAGGGGCACAGATACGCAGTATTTT. Looking up the rest from reference TRBV7-3 and TRBJ2-3 gives the full variable domain: GAGVSQTPSNKVTEKGKYVELRCDPISGHTALYWYRQSLGQGPEFLIYFQGTGAADDSGLPNDRFFAVRPEGSVSTLKIQRTERGDSAVYLCASSLDFSRGTDTQYFGPGTRLTVL.

The rearrangement uses TRBV19 and TRBJ2-5; 9 nucleotides align to TRBD1. Germline V gene data show CDR1 as LNHDA and CDR2 as SQIVND (reference sequence). J gave up 3 bases and V 4 bases, and 6 bases lay outside the gene matches. CDR3 length: 15 residues. The CDR3 sequence: CASSKGQGHEETQYF. Written as DNA, the CDR3 is TGTGCCAGTAGTAAGGGACAGGGTCACGAAGAGACCCAGTACTTC.

The chain joins TRBV28 to TRBJ2-1; the match to TRBD2 covers 8 bases. The CDR3 contains 15 residues. Germline V gene sequence: CDR1 MDHEN, CDR2 SYDVKM. Losses at the gene ends were 5 bases for V and 4 bases for J; bases not matched to a gene: 7. CDR3 loop: CASSHPSGGYNEQFF. CDR3 bases: TGTGCCAGCAGTCACCCAAGCGGGGGATACAATGAGCAGTTCTTC.

The chain couples TRBV7-9 to TRBJ2-5, with TRBD2 matching 8 bases. V lost 1 base and J lost 2; bases outside the gene matches: 12. This CDR3 contains 18 residues. The germline V gene has CDR1 SEHNR and CDR2 FQNEAQ (reference sequence). CDR3 DNA: TGTGCCAGCAGCTTAGGACACGGTGGCGGGGGGTATCAAGAGACCCAGTACTTC. This sequence encodes CASSLGHGGGGYQETQYF.

The rearrangement links TRBV7-8 to TRBJ2-5; TRBD2 is a possible D gene (6 bases). The DNA matches TRBJ2-7 better at its end, which makes the J call doubtful. This CDR3 contains 13 residues. CDR1 is SGHVS and CDR2 is FQNEAQ in the germline V gene. As DNA, the CDR3 is TGTGCCAGCAGCCAGGAGGGGATTTACGAGCAGTACTTC. Amino acids: CASSQEGIYEQYF.

The DNA of the CDR3 is TGTGCCAGCAGTGACAGGGTCAAAGGTGTTGAAGCTTTCTTT. Protein: CASSDRVKGVEAFF. The V gene is TRBV2, the J gene TRBJ1-1, with D possibly matching TRBD1 (5 bases). V gave up 3 bases and J gave up 7 bases, with 15 bases separating them. The germline CDR1 and CDR2 sequences are SNHLY and FYNNEI. This CDR3 spans 14 amino acids.